What follows is one TCR beta chain and its context. No antigen is known for it. This entry belongs to a study of cytomegalovirus exposure and HLA in healthy donors. Overall study context: The 100 to 150 validation repertoires matched the approximately 700 first-cohort repertoires in platform, a later analysis reported. Study-level findings and limits: The authors listed some 160 TCR beta chains as cytomegalovirus-associated.

The germline V and J ends were trimmed by 6 bases and 3 bases, with 17 bases remaining between them. This CDR3 spans 15 amino acids. Germline V CDR1 and CDR2: MNHNS, SASEGT. The method was immunoSEQ multiplex PCR; TCRdb's version includes in-frame clones alone and lacks a portion of them. This sample carries about 98,000 clones, about 95% of them seen once, and the ten largest clones take roughly 0.82%. This rearrangement joins TRBV6-1 to TRBJ2-5, with D possibly matching TRBD2 (6 bases). The specimen was PBMCs. This TCR was recovered from a young woman in good health and CMV-seronegative. The CDR3 reads CASRGGRALKETQYF. The CDR3 DNA is TGTGCCAGCAGGGGGGGAAGGGCTCTTAAAGAGACCCAGTACTTC.